Each of the 18 T cell receptor beta chains below was sequenced from the same sample in a study of identical twins listed by TCRdb under 2016. The library came from 5' RACE. The sequencer listed for this sample is Illumina HiSeq 2000. TCRdb applied fastp at Q25 and MiXCR to the public reads, then kept only in-frame beta chains. Every distinct CDR3 protein forms one entry, paired with its most common genes and DNA. The sample profile shows 420,000 or so distinct CDR3 sequences; under 20% of them were found once. 10% to 15% of the sample goes to the ten largest clones. The sequenced sample was naive T cells sorted from blood. Per the publication, the cell subset or site label means: cells isolated with a human naive T-cell isolation kit. The receptors here all came from a man in his fifties in good health.

In its sample, this clonotype was seen many times. The J gene is TRBJ1-1, the V gene TRBV12-3 or TRBV12-4, with 9 bases aligning to TRBD1. Losses at the gene ends were 7 bases for V and 5 bases for J; bases not matched to a gene: 8. The CDR3 is 14 residues long. In DNA, the CDR3 is TGTGCCAGCAACCAGGACAGGGGAAGTACTGAAGCTTTCTTT. Translated: CASNQDRGSTEAFF.

The chain carries TRBV7-8 and TRBJ1-5; a possible D gene is TRBD1 (5 bases). Per the germline V gene, CDR1 is SGHVS and CDR2 is FQNEAQ. Trimming took off 5 bases at V and 7 bases at J, with 18 bases between the two ends. CDR3 length: 15 amino acids. The CDR3 sequence is CASSPQSGARQPQHF. The CDR3 bases are TGTGCCAGCAGCCCCCAGAGCGGGGCGCGACAGCCCCAGCATTTT.

This clonotype has just a few counts. The chain joins TRBV6-5 to TRBJ2-1, with 11 bases lining up with TRBD2. The junction had 5 bases not matched to a gene; V was cut back by 4 bases and J by 6 bases. The length of the CDR3 is 15 residues. Germline CDR1 and CDR2: MNHEY and SVGAGI. CDR3 nucleotide sequence: TGTGCCAGCAGTTGGAGACTAGCGGGAATCAATGAGCAGTTCTTC. The encoded protein is CASSWRLAGINEQFF.

A few counts support this clonotype. The rearrangement links TRBV7-9 to TRBJ2-1, with D possibly TRBD2 on 6 matching bases. The CDR3 consists of 12 residues. Trimming stripped 5 bases from V and 10 bases from J, with 12 bases between. Germline CDR1 is SEHNR and CDR2 is FQNEAQ (reference sequence). The CDR3 DNA reads as TGTGCCAGCAGCCCATTCGCGGGAGAGCAGTTCTTC. Protein sequence: CASSPFAGEQFF. The full variable domain, its missing parts supplied by reference TRBV7-9 and TRBJ2-1, is DTGVSQNPRHKITKRGQNVTFRCDPISEHNRLYWYRQTLGQGPEFLTYFQNEAQLEKSRLLSDRFSAERPKGSFSTLEIQRTEQGDSAMYLCASSPFAGEQFFGPGTRLTVL.

This rearrangement joins TRBV7-9 to TRBJ2-7, with TRBD2 as a possible D gene (6 bases). This CDR3 comprises 14 residues. The ends were cut back, 7 bases at V and 0 bases at J, with 13 bases in the middle. CDR1 is SEHNR, CDR2 FQNEAQ, per germline (reference sequence). In nucleotides, the CDR3 is TGTGCCAGCATCGGAGGGCATTCCTCCTACGAGCAGTACTTC. Translation gives CASIGGHSSYEQYF.

This clonotype has only a few counts. The chain couples TRBV29-1 to TRBJ2-3; 11 bases are a match to TRBD2. From germline, CDR1 is SQVTM and CDR2 ANQGSEA. CDR3 size: 17 residues. The V and J ends lost 1 base and 4 bases, in that order; junction bases with no gene match: 10. CDR3 loop: CSVEGDVAGGPADTQYF. The CDR3 DNA reads as TGCAGCGTTGAAGGGGACGTAGCGGGAGGGCCGGCAGATACGCAGTATTTT.

This clonotype was counted many times. This chain connects TRBV6-9 to TRBJ2-3, with 10 bases identical to TRBD2. Per germline, CDR1 MNHGY and CDR2 SVAAGI. V trimming: 6 bases; J trimming: 0 bases; junction bases outside the gene matches: 3. This CDR3 spans 15 amino acids. The CDR3 bases are TGTGCCAGCAGCGGGGGACTAGCGAGCACAGATACGCAGTATTTT. This gives the protein CASSGGLASTDTQYF.

This clonotype was seen only a few times. The chain recombines TRBV7-3 with TRBJ2-1; D is uncertain. Germline CDR1 reads SGHTA; CDR2 reads FQGTGA. The CDR3 consists of 13 residues. V was pared by 1 base and J by 4 bases, with 5 bases between. The CDR3 region is CASSLNLYNEQFF. CDR3 DNA sequence: TGTGCCAGCAGCTTAAACCTTTACAATGAGCAGTTCTTC.

This clonotype was found many times. The chain employs TRBV20-1 and TRBJ2-1; 9 nucleotides agree with TRBD1. Germline loops: CDR1 DFQATT, CDR2 SNEGSKA (reference sequence). CDR3 length equals 12 residues. With 6 bases clipped from V and 5 bases from J, the junction kept 2 bases outside the gene matches. DNA of the CDR3: TGCAGTGCGGACAGGGGAAACAATGAGCAGTTCTTC. This codes for CSADRGNNEQFF.

The chain combines TRBV7-2 with TRBJ2-7; perhaps TRBD2 as D (6 bases). V was trimmed by 6 bases and J by 5 bases, leaving 17 bases between them. CDR3 length equals 14 residues. The V gene's germline CDR1 is SGHTA and CDR2 FQGNSA. The CDR3 nucleotides read TGTGCCAGCAGACCTCTGCTCCGGGGGAACGAGCAGTACTTC. This translates into CASRPLLRGNEQYF.

The V gene is TRBV24-1, the J gene TRBJ2-1, with TRBD2 matching over 9 bases. This CDR3 is 12 amino acids long. V trimming: 1 base; J trimming: 16 bases; junction bases outside the gene matches: 4. Germline loops: CDR1 KGHDR, CDR2 SFDVKD. The CDR3, as DNA: TGTGCCACCAGTGATTTTGGCGGGAGGGCCTTCTTC. Its translation is CATSDFGGRAFF.

This clonotype showed up just a few times. The CDR3 loop is CASSPSVSAGGPTETQYF. The CDR3 DNA follows: TGTGCCAGCAGCCCCAGTGTCTCCGCGGGGGGGCCTACGGAGACCCAGTACTTC. The J gene is TRBJ2-5, the V gene TRBV11-2; TRBD2 agrees at 9 bases. Germline CDR1 reads SGHAT; CDR2 reads FQNNGV. The J segment lost 5 bases and the V segment lost 5 bases, leaving 18 bases of the junction unmatched. The CDR3 sequence is 18 residues long.

The sample holds a few counts of this clonotype. This chain uses TRBV6-1 with TRBJ2-7; TRBD2 might be the D (6 bases). There are 13 residues in the CDR3. Germline V CDR1 and CDR2: MNHNS, SASEGT. V was shortened by 6 bases and J by 1 base, with 10 bases between the two germline ends. CDR3 amino acids: CASRLSGSYEQYF. CDR3 nucleotide sequence: TGTGCCAGCAGACTTAGCGGATCCTACGAGCAGTACTTC.

The V and J genes are TRBV19 and TRBJ2-7; D might be TRBD2 (6 bases). Trimming took 7 bases from V and 2 from J, leaving 12 bases between them. CDR1 LNHDA and CDR2 SQIVND come from the germline V gene (reference sequence). The CDR3 loop spans 13 amino acids. CDR3 in DNA: TGTGCCAGTACGGAGGGGCCTACCTACGAGCAGTACTTC. Its protein is CASTEGPTYEQYF.

The table lists this clonotype with a few counts. The J gene is TRBJ2-1, the V gene TRBV5-1, with TRBD2 identical over 9 bases. Looked up from germline, CDR1 is SGHRS and CDR2 is YFSETQ. With V trimmed by 0 bases and J by 5 bases, 3 bases remained unmatched. CDR3 size: 15 residues. Written as DNA, the CDR3 is TGCGCCAGCAGCTTGGACGCGGGGGGGCACAATGAGCAGTTCTTC. Protein product: CASSLDAGGHNEQFF.

The chain joins TRBV28 to TRBJ1-5; D is undetermined. The CDR3 sequence is 15 residues long. V was pared by 2 bases and J by 1 base, with 9 bases between. Looked up from germline, CDR1 is MDHEN and CDR2 is SYDVKM. The CDR3 sequence is CASSLRAPSNQPQHF. The CDR3 bases are TGTGCCAGCAGTTTACGGGCACCAAGCAATCAGCCCCAGCATTTT.

This chain links TRBV7-2 with TRBJ2-2; D assignment may be TRBD1 or TRBD2 (6 bases each). V was trimmed by 5 bases and J by 3 bases, leaving 10 bases between them. The CDR3 covers 14 residues. CDR1 SGHTA and CDR2 FQGNSA come from the germline V gene. The CDR3 nucleotides are TGTGCCAGCAGCGGGGGGCCCTACACCGGGGAGCTGTTTTTT. It codes for CASSGGPYTGELFF.

This clonotype occurred many times. The chain combines TRBV12-3 or TRBV12-4 with TRBJ1-1, with 9 bases matching TRBD1. The CDR3 sequence is 14 residues long. Unmatched junction bases numbered 4, after V lost 6 bases and J lost 2 bases. CDR3 region: CASSWGQGNTEAFF. CDR3 nucleotide sequence: TGTGCCAGCAGCTGGGGACAGGGTAACACTGAAGCTTTCTTT.